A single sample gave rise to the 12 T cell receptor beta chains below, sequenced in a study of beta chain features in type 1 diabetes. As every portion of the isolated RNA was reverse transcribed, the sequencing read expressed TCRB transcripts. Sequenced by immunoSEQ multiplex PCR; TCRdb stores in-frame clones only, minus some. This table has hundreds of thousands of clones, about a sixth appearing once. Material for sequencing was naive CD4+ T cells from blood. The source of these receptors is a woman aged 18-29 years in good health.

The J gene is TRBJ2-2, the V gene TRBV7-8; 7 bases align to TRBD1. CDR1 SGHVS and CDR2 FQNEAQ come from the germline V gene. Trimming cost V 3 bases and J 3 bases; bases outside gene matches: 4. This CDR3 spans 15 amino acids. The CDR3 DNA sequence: TGTGCCAGCAGCTTCCGGGACAGCTACACCGGGGAGCTGTTTTTT. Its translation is CASSFRDSYTGELFF.

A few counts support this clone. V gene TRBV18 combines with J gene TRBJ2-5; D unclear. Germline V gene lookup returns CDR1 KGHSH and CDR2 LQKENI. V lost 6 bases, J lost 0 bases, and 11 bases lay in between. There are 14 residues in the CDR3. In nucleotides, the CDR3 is TGTGCCAGCTCCCAGGACCTGTACCAAGAGACCCAGTACTTC. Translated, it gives CASSQDLYQETQYF.

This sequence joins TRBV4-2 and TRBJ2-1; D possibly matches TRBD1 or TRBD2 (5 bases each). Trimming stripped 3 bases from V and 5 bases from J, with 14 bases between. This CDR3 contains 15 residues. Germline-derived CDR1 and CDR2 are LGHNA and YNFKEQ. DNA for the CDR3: TGTGCCAGCAGCCAGAGCCCCTCGGGGCACAATGAGCAGTTCTTC. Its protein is CASSQSPSGHNEQFF.

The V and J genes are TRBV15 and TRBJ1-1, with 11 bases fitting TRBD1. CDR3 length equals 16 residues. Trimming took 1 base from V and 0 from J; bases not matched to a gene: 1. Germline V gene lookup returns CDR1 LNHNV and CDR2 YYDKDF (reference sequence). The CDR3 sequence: CATSRGTGGLNTEAFF. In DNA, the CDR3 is TGTGCCACCAGCAGAGGGACAGGGGGCTTGAACACTGAAGCTTTCTTT. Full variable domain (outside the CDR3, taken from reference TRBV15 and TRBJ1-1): DAMVIQNPRYQVTQFGKPVTLSCSQTLNHNVMYWYQQKSSQAPKLLFHYYDKDFNNEADTPDNFQSRRPNTSFCFLDIRSPGLGDTAMYLCATSRGTGGLNTEAFFGQGTRLTVV.

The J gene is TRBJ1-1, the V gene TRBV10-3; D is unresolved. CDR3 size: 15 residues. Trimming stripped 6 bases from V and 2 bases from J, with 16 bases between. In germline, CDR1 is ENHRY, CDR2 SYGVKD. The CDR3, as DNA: TGTGCCATCAGGTCCCTATCGGGCCAAAACACTGAAGCTTTCTTT. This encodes CAIRSLSGQNTEAFF.

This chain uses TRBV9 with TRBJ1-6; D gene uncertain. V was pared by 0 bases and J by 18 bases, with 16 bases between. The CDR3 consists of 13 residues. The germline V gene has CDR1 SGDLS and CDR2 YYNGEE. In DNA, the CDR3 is TGTGCCAGCAGCGTAGAGACCGACTCTACGCCCCACTTT. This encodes CASSVETDSTPHF.

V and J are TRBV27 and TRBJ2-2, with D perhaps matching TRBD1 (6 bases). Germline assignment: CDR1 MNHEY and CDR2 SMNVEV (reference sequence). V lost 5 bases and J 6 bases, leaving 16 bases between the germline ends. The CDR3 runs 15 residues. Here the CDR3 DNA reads TGTGCCAGCAGTCCAGGGACACCACAGGCCGGGGAGCTGTTTTTT. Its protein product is CASSPGTPQAGELFF.

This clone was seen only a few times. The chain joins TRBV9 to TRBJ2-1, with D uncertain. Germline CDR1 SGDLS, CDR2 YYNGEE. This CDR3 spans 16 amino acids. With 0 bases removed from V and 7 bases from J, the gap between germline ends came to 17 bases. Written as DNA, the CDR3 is TGTGCCAGCAGCGTAGGATTAGGTATACGTGGAAATGAGCAGTTCTTC. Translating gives CASSVGLGIRGNEQFF.

The CDR3 region is CASSGSGTGFYEQYF. The CDR3 region has the DNA TGTGCCAGCAGTGGTTCCGGGACAGGATTCTACGAGCAGTACTTC. The rearrangement links TRBV6-1 to TRBJ2-7; TRBD1 aligns across 8 bases. The germline gives CDR1 MNHNS, CDR2 SASEGT. V lost 4 bases and J lost 3; bases outside the gene matches: 8. The length of the CDR3 is 15 residues.

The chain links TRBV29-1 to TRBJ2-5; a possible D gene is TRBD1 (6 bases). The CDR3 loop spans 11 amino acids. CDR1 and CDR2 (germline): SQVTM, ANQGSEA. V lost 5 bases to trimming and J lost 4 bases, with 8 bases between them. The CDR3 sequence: CSVNRAETQYF. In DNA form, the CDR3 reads TGCAGCGTTAACAGGGCAGAGACCCAGTACTTC. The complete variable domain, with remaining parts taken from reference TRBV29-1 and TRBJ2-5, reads SAVISQKPSRDICQRGTSLTIQCQVDSQVTMMFWYRQQPGQSLTLIATANQGSEATYESGFVIDKFPISRPNLTFSTLTVSNMSPEDSSIYLCSVNRAETQYFGPGTRLLVL.

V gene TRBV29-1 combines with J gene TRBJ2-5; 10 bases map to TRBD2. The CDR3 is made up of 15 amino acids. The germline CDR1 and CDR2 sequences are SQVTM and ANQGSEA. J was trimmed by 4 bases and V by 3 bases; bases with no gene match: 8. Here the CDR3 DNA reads TGCAGCGTTGATACTAGCGGGACGGGAGGAGAGACCCAGTACTTC. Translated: CSVDTSGTGGETQYF.

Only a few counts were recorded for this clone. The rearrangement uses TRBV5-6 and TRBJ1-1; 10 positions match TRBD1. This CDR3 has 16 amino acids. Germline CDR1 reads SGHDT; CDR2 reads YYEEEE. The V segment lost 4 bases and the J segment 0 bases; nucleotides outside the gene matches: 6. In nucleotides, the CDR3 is TGTGCCAGCAGCCTGGACAGGGGGGAAATGAACACTGAAGCTTTCTTT. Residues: CASSLDRGEMNTEAFF. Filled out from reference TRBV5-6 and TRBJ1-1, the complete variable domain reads DAGVTQSPTHLIKTRGQQVTLRCSPKSGHDTVSWYQQALGQGPQFIFQYYEEEERQRGNFPDRFSGHQFPNYSSELNVNALLLGDSALYLCASSLDRGEMNTEAFFGQGTRLTVV.